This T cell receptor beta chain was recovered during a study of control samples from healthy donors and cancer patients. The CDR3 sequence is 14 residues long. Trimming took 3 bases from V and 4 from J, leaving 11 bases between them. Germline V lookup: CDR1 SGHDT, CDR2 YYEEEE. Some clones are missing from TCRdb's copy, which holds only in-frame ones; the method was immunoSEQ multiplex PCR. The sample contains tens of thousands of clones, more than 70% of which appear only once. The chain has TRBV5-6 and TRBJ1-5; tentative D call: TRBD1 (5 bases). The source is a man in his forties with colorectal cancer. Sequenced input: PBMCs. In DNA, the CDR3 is TGTGCCAGCAGCTATGGGAGGGGAAATCAGCCCCAGCATTTT. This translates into CASSYGRGNQPQHF.